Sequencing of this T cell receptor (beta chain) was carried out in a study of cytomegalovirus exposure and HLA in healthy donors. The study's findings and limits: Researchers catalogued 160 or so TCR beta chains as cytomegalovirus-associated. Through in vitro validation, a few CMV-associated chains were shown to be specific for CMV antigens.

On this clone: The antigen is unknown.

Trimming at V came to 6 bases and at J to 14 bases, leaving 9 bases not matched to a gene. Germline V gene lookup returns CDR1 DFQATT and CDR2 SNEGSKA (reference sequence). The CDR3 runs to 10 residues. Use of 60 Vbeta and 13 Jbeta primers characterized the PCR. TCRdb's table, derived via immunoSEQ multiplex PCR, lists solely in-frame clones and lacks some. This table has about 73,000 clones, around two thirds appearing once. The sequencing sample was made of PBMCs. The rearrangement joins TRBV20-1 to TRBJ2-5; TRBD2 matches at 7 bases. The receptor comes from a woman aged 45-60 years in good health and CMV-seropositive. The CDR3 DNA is TGCAGTGCCGGCGGTCTAGCGGATTACTTC. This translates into CSAGGLADYF.